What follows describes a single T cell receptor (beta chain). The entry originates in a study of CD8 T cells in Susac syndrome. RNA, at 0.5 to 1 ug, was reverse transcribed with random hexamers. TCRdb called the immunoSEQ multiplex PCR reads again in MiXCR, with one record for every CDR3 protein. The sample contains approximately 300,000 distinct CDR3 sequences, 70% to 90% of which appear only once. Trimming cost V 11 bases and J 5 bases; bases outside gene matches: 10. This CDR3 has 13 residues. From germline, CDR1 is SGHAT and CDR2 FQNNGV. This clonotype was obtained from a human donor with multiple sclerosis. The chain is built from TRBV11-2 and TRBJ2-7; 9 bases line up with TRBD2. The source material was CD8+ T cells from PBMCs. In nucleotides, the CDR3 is TGTGCCGGAAGTAGCGGGAGCTTCGACGAGCAGTACTTC. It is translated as CAGSSGSFDEQYF.